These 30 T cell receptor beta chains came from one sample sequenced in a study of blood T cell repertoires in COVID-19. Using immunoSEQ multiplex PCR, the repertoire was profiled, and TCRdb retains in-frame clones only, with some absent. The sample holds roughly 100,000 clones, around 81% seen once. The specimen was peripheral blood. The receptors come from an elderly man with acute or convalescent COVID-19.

The CDR3 reads CASSASGVWNSPLHF. The CDR3, as DNA: TGTGCCAGCAGCGCGTCGGGGGTTTGGAATTCACCCCTCCACTTT. This sequence joins TRBV9 and TRBJ1-6, with D maybe TRBD1 (5 bases). Germline CDR1 SGDLS, CDR2 YYNGEE. This CDR3 region has 15 residues. The V and J ends lost 3 bases and 7 bases respectively, with 14 bases between them.

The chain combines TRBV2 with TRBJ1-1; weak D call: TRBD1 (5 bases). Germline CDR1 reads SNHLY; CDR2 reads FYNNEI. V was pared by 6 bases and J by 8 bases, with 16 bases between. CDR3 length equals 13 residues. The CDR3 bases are TGTGCCAGCAGAAAAGACAGTGAAGGGGAAGCTTTCTTT. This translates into CASRKDSEGEAFF.

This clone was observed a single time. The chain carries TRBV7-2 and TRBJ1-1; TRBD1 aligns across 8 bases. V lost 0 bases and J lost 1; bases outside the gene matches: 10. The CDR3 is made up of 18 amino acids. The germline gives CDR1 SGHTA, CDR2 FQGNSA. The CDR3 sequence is CASSLAGQGMAKNTEAFF. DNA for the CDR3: TGTGCCAGCAGCTTAGCCGGACAGGGTATGGCCAAGAACACTGAAGCTTTCTTT.

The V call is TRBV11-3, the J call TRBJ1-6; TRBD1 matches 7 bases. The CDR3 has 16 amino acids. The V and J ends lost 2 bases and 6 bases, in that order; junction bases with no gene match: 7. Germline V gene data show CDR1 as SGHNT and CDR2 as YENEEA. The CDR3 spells CASSLSPGQFNSPLHF. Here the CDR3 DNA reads TGTGCCAGCAGCTTAAGCCCGGGACAGTTTAATTCACCCCTCCACTTT.

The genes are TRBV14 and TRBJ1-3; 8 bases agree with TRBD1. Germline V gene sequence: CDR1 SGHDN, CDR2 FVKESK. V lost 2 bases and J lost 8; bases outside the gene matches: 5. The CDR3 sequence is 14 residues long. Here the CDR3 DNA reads TGTGCCAGCAGCCAACACAGGGGGATTGACACCATATATTTT. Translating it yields CASSQHRGIDTIYF.

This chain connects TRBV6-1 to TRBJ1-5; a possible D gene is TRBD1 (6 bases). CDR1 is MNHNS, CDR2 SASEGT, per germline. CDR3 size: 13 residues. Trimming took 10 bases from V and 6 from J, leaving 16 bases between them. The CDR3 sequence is CAITPGVGQPQHF. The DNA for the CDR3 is TGTGCCATAACCCCAGGGGTTGGTCAGCCCCAGCATTTT.

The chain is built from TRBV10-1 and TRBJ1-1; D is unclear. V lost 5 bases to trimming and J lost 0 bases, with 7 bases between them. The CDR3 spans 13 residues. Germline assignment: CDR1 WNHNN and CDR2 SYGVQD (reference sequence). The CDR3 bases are TGCGCCAGCAGTTTCGCAGTGAACACTGAAGCTTTCTTT. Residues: CASSFAVNTEAFF.

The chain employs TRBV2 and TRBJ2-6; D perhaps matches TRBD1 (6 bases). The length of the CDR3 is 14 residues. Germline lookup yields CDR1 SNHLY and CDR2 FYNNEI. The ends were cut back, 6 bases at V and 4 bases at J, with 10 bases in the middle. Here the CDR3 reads CASRGHTGANVLTF. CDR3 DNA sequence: TGTGCCAGCAGGGGACATACCGGGGCCAACGTCCTGACTTTC.

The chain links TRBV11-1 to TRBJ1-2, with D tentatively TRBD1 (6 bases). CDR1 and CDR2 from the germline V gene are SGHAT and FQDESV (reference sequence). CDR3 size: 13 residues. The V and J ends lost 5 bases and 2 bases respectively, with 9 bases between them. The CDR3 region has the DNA TGTGCCAGCAGCATCACAGGGAACTATGGCTACACCTTC. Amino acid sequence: CASSITGNYGYTF.

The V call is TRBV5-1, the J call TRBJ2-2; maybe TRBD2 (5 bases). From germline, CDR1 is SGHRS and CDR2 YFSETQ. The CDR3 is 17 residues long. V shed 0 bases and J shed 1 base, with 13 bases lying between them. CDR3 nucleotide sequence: TGCGCCAGCAGCTTGGCGGTCGTGGGGAGGAACACCGGGGAGCTGTTTTTT. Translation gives CASSLAVVGRNTGELFF.

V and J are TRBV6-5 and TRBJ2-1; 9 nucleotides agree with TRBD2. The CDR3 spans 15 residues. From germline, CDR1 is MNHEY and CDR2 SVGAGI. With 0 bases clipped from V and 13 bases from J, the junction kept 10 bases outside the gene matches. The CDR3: CASSYSGLAGISQFF. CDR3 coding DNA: TGTGCCAGCAGTTACTCGGGCCTAGCGGGAATATCCCAGTTCTTC.

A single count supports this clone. Written as DNA, the CDR3 is TGTGCCAGCAGCTTAGGGGGCGGACAAAACACTGAAGCTTTCTTT. Its protein is CASSLGGGQNTEAFF. The rearrangement joins TRBV13 to TRBJ1-1; D might be TRBD1 (5 bases). This CDR3 region has 15 residues. CDR1 is PRHDT and CDR2 is FYEKMQ in the germline V gene (reference sequence). V lost 0 bases and J lost 2, with 10 bases in between.

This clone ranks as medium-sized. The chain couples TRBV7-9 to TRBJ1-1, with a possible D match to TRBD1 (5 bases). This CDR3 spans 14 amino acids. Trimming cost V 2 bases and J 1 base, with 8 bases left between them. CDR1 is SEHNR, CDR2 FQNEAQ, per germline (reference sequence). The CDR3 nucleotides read TGTGCCAGCAGCTTAAGCCAGGGGAACACTGAAGCTTTCTTT. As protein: CASSLSQGNTEAFF. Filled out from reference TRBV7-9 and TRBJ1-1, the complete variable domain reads DTGVSQNPRHKITKRGQNVTFRCDPISEHNRLYWYRQTLGQGPEFLTYFQNEAQLEKSRLLSDRFSAERPKGSFSTLEIQRTEQGDSAMYLCASSLSQGNTEAFFGQGTRLTVV.

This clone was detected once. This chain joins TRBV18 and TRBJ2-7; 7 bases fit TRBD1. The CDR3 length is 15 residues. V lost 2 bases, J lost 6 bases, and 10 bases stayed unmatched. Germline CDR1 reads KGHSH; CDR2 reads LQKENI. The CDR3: CASSPTGTVGSEQYF. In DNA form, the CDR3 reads TGTGCCAGCTCACCAACAGGGACAGTCGGAAGCGAGCAGTACTTC.

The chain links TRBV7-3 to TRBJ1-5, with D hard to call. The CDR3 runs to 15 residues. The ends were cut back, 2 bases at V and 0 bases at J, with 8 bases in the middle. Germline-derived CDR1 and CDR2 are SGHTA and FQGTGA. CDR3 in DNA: TGTGCCAGCAGCTTATGGAGGAGTAGCAATCAGCCCCAGCATTTT. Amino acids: CASSLWRSSNQPQHF. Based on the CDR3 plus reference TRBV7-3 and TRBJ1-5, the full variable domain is GAGVSQTPSNKVTEKGKYVELRCDPISGHTALYWYRQSLGQGPEFLIYFQGTGAADDSGLPNDRFFAVRPEGSVSTLKIQRTERGDSAVYLCASSLWRSSNQPQHFGDGTRLSIL.

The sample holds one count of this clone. Here the CDR3 DNA reads TGTGCCTGGAATCGGGGGAGTCTGGTCATTAGCAATCAGCCCCAGCATTTT. This gives the protein CAWNRGSLVISNQPQHF. V usage is TRBV30 and J usage is TRBJ1-5, with D possibly being TRBD1 (5 bases). The CDR3 spans 17 residues. V lost 4 bases to trimming and J lost 0 bases, with 19 bases between them. CDR1 GTSNPN and CDR2 SVGIG come from the germline V gene (reference sequence).

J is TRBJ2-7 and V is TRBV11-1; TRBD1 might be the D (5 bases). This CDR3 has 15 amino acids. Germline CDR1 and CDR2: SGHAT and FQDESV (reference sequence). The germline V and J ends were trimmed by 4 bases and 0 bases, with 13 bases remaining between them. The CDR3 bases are TGTGCCAGCAGCTCCTCGTTGGGGCACTCCTACGAGCAGTACTTC. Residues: CASSSSLGHSYEQYF.

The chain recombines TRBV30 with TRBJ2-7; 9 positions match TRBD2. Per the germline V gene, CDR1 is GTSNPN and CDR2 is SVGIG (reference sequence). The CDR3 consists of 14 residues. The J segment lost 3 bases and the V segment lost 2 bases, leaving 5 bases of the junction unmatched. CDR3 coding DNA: TGTGCCTGGAGTCGACTAGCGGCTAACTACGAGCAGTACTTC. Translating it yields CAWSRLAANYEQYF.

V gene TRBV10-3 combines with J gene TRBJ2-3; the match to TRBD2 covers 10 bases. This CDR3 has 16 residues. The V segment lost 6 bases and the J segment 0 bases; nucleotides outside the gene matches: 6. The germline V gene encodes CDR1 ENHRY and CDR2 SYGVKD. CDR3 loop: CAIRGGLAESTDTQYF. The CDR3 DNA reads TGTGCCATCAGGGGAGGACTAGCGGAAAGCACAGATACGCAGTATTTT.

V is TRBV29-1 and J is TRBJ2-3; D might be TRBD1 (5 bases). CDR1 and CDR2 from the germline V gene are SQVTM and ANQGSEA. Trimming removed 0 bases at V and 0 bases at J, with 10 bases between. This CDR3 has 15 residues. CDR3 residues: CSVEDLAGSTDTQYF. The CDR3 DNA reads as TGCAGCGTTGAAGATCTGGCAGGGAGCACAGATACGCAGTATTTT.

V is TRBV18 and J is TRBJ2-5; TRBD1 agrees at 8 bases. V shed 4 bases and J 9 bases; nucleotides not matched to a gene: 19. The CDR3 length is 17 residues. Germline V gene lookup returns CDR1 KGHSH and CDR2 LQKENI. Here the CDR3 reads CASSLSRAGQATGAQYF. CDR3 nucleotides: TGTGCCAGCTCACTGAGTAGGGCGGGACAGGCGACAGGCGCCCAGTACTTC.

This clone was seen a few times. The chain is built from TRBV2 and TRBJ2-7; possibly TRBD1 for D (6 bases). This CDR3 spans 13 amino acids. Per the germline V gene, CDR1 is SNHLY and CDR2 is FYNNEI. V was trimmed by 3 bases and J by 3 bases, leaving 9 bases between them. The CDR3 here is CASSDGGHYEQYF. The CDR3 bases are TGTGCCAGCAGTGATGGGGGACACTACGAGCAGTACTTC.

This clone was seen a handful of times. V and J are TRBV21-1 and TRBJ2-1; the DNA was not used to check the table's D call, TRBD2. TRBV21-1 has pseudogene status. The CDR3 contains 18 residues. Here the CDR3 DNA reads TGTGCCAGCAGCAAAGATGGGCTAGCGGGAGGGGATGGGGATGAGCAGTTCTTC. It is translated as CASSKDGLAGGDGDEQFF.

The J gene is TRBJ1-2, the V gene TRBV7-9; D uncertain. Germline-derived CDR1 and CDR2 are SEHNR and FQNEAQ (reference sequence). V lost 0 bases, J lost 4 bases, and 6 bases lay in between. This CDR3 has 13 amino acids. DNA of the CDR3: TGTGCCAGCAGCTTAGCAACCAGCTATGGCTACACCTTC. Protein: CASSLATSYGYTF.

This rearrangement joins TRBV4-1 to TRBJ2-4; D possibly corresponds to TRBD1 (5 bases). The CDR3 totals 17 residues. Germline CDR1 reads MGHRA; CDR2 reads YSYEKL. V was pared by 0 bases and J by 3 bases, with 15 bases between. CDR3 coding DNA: TGCGCCAGCAGCCAAGATACCCAGGGTCGAGTCAAAAACATTCAGTACTTC. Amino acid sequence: CASSQDTQGRVKNIQYF.

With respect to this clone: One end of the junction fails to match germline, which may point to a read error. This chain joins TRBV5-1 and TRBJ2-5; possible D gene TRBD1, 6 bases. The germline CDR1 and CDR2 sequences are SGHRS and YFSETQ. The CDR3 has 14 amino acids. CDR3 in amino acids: CASSPSTGSETQYF. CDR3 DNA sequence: TGCGCTAGCAGCCCATCCACAGGGTCGGAGACCCAGTACTTC.

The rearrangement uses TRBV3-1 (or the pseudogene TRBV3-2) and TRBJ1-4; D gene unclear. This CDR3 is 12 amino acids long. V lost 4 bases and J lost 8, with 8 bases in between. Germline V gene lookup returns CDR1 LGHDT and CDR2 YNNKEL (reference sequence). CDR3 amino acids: CASSLSGEKLFF. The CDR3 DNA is TGTGCCAGCAGCCTCTCGGGGGAAAAACTGTTTTTT.

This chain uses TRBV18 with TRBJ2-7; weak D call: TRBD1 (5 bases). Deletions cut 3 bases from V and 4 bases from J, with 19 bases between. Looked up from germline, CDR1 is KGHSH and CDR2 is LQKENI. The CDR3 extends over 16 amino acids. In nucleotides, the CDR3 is TGTGCCAGCTCACCCTCAACTTCAGGGTCCGATTACGAGCAGTACTTC. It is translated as CASSPSTSGSDYEQYF. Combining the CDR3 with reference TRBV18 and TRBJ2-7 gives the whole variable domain NAGVMQNPRHLVRRRGQEARLRCSPMKGHSHVYWYRQLPEEGLKFMVYLQKENIIDESGMPKERFSAEFPKEGPSILRIQQVVRGDSAAYFCASSPSTSGSDYEQYFGPGTRLTVT.

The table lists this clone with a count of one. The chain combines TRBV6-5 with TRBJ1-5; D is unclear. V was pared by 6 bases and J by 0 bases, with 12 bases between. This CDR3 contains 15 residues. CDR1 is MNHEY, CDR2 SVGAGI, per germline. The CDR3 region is CASSWGDDSNQPQHF. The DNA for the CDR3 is TGTGCCAGCAGCTGGGGAGACGATAGCAATCAGCCCCAGCATTTT.

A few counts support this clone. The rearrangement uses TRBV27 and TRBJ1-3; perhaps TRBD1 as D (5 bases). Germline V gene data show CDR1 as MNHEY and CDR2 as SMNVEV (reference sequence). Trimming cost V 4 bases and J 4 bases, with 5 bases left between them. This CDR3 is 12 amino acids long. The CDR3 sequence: CASSSGGNTIYF. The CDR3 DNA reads TGTGCCAGCAGTTCAGGGGGAAACACCATATATTTT.